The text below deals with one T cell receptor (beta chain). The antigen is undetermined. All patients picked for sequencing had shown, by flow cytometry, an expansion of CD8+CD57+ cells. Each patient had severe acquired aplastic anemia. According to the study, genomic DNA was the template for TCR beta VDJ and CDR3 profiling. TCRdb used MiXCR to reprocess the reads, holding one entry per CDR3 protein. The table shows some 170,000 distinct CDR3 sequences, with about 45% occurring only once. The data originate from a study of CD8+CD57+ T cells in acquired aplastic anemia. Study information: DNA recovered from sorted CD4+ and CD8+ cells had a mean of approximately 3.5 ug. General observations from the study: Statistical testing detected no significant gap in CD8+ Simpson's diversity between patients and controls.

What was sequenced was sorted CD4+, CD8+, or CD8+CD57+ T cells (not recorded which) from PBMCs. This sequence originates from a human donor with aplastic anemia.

The CDR3 reads CASSAQLNRRGSQETQYF. The CDR3 DNA follows: TGTGCCAGCAGTGCTCAATTAAATCGTAGAGGAAGTCAAGAGACCCAGTACTTC. The chain combines TRBV2 with TRBJ2-5; D remains ambiguous. This CDR3 contains 18 residues. Germline lookup yields CDR1 SNHLY and CDR2 FYNNEI. V was clipped by 4 bases and J by 2 bases, with 23 bases between them.